This TCR beta chain is from a study of radiotherapy plus CTLA-4 blockade in lung cancer. Whole-study context: Objective responses emerged in 15% to 20% of patients, and around 30% attained disease control. Study-wide points: Best predicting response, reportedly, were early blood T cell clone dynamics, with interferon-beta. Radiotherapy plus ipilimumab was followed by expansion in blood of tumor-derived TCR clones.

Chemo-refractory metastatic non-small-cell lung cancer patients received focal radiation with ipilimumab CTLA-4 blockade. As regards this clone: Its antigen remains unknown.

Assay used: immunoSEQ multiplex PCR; TCRdb lists only in-frame clones, some missing. The sample lists some 50,000 clones, around 77% occurring once. Sequencing was performed on peripheral blood, taken from a patient treated with radiotherapy plus ipilimumab. The TCR sequence derives from a human donor with non-small cell lung cancer who had stable disease on radiotherapy plus ipilimumab.

CDR3 in amino acids: CATSRRDTTYEQYF. CDR3 nucleotide sequence: TGTGCCACCAGCCGGCGGGACACCACCTACGAGCAGTACTTC. The J gene is TRBJ2-7, the V gene TRBV15; D tentatively reads TRBD1 or TRBD2 (6 bases each). With 5 bases removed from V and 2 bases from J, the gap between germline ends came to 13 bases. The CDR3 is 14 amino acids. Germline CDR1 reads LNHNV; CDR2 reads YYDKDF (reference sequence).